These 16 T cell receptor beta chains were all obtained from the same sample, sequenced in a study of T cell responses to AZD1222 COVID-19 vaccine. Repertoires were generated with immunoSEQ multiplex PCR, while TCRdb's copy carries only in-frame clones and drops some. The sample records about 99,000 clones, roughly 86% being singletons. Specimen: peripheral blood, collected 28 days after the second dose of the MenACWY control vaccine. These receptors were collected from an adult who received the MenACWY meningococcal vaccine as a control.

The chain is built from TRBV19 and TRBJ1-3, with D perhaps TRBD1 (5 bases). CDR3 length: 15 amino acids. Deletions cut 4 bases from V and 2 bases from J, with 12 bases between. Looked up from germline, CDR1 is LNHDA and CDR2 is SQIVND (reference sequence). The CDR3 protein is CASSNEGIAGNTIYF. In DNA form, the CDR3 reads TGTGCCAGTAGTAATGAGGGGATCGCTGGAAACACCATATATTTT.

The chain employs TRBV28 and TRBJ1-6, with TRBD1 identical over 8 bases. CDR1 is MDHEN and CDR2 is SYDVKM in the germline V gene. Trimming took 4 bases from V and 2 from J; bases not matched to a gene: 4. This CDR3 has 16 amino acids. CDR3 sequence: CASSSPDRAYNSPLHF. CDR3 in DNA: TGTGCCAGCAGTTCCCCGGACAGGGCCTATAATTCACCCCTCCACTTT.

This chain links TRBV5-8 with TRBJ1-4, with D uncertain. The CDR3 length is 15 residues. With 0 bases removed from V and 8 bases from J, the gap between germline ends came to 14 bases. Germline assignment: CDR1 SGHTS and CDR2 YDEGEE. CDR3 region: CASSLGRLGREKLFF. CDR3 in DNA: TGTGCCAGCAGCTTGGGCCGTTTGGGTAGGGAAAAACTGTTTTTT.

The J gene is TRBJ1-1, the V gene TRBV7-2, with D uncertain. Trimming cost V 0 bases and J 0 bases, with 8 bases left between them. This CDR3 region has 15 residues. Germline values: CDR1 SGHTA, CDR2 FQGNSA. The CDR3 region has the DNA TGTGCCAGCAGCTTAGCGGGGAGTATGAACACTGAAGCTTTCTTT. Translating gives CASSLAGSMNTEAFF.

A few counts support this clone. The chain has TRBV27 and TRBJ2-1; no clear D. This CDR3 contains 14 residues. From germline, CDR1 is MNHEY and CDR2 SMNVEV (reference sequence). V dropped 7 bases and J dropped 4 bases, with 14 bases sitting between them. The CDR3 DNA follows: TGTGCCAGCATGGTCCACCAGCAATACAATGAGCAGTTCTTC. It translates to CASMVHQQYNEQFF.

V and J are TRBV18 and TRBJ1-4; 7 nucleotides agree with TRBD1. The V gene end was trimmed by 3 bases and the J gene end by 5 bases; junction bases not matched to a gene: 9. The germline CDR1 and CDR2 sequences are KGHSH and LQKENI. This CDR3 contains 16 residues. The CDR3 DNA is TGTGCCAGCTCACCTTTCCCCGGGACAGAGAATGAAAAACTGTTTTTT. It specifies CASSPFPGTENEKLFF.

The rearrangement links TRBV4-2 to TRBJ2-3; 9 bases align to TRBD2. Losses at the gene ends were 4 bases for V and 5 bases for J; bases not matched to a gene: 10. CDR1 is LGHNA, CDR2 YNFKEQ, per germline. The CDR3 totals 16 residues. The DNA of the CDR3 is TGTGCCAGCAGCCCGGGGACTAGCAGGTCAGGAGATACGCAGTATTTT. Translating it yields CASSPGTSRSGDTQYF.

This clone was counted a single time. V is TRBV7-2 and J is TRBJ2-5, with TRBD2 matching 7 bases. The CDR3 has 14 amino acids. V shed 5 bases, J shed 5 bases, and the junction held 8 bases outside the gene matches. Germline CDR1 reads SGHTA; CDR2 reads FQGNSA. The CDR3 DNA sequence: TGTGCCAGCAGCCTTAGCGGGCAAGGGGAGACCCAGTACTTC. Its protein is CASSLSGQGETQYF.

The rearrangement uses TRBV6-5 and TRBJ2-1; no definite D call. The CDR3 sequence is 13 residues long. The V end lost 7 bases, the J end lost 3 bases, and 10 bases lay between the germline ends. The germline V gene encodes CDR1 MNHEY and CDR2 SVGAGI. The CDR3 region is CASIYAIYNEQFF. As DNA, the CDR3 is TGTGCCAGCATATATGCTATCTACAATGAGCAGTTCTTC.

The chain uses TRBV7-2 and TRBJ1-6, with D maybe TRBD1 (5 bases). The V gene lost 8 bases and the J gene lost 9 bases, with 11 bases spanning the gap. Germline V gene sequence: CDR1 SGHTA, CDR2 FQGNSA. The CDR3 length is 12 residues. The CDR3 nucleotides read TGTGCCAGCGGCCCAGGGACTTCACCCCTCCACTTT. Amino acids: CASGPGTSPLHF.

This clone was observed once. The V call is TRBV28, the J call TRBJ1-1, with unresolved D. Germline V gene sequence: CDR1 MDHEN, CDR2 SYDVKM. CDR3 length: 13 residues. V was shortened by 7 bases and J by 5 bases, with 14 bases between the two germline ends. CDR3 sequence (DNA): TGTGCCAGCACCACTTTCGTAGGGACTGAAGCTTTCTTT. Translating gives CASTTFVGTEAFF.

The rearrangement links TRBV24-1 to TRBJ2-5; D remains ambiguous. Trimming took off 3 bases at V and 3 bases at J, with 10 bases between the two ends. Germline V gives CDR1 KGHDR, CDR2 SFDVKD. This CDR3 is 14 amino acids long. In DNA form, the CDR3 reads TGTGCCACCAGTGATCCGAGGAAGGAAGAGACCCAGTACTTC. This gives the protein CATSDPRKEETQYF.

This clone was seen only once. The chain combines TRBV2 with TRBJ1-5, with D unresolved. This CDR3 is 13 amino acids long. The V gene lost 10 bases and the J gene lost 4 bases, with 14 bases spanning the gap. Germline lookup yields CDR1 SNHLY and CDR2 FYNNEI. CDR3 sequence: CATHKERNQPQHF. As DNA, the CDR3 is TGTGCCACTCACAAGGAGAGAAATCAGCCCCAGCATTTT.

Here the CDR3 reads CASSPFSGVTDTQYF. The CDR3 DNA reads as TGCGCCAGCAGCCCTTTCAGCGGGGTCACAGATACGCAGTATTTT. The rearrangement joins TRBV5-1 to TRBJ2-3; TRBD2 agrees at 7 bases. The ends lost 4 bases at V and 2 bases at J; junction bases unmatched: 7. The germline CDR1 and CDR2 sequences are SGHRS and YFSETQ. The CDR3 loop spans 15 amino acids.

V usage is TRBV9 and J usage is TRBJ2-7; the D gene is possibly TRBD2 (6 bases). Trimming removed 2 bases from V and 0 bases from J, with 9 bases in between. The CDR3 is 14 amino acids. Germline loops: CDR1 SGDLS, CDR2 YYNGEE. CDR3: CASSVAGTSYEQYF. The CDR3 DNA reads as TGTGCCAGCAGCGTGGCGGGGACCTCCTACGAGCAGTACTTC.

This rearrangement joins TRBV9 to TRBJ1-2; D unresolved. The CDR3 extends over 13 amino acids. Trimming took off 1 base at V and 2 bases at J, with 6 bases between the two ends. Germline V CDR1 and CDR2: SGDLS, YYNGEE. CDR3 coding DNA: TGTGCCAGCAGCGTACGGATCAACTATGGCTACACCTTC. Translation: CASSVRINYGYTF.